The rows below give T cell receptor beta chains drawn from one sample of a study of blood T cell repertoires in COVID-19. Only in-frame clones appear in the TCRdb table, and some are missing; sequencing was by immunoSEQ multiplex PCR. This table has about 420,000 clones, over 85% appearing once. Sequencing input: peripheral blood. The receptor set was obtained from a man between 18 and 29 years old with COVID-19, enrolled during active disease. CDR3s leave out the opening cysteine and the closing phenylalanine or tryptophan. Each record gives: D gene, V gene, J gene, CDR3 protein. The D gene is left open where the match is weak.

>NA|TRBV10-3|TRBJ2-2
AISELPTTGELF
>TRBD1|TRBV6-5|TRBJ1-2
ASYRTGFT
>NA|TRBV7-8|TRBJ2-3
ASSREIGQLGTDTQY
>TRBD1|TRBV6-5|TRBJ2-7
ASRSTGYKDEQY
>NA|TRBV7-8|TRBJ2-7
ASSLVSWGASYEQY
>NA|TRBV5-6|TRBJ1-5
ASSAGWGNQPQH
>NA|TRBV11-3|TRBJ2-7
ASSPKQGPRIEQY
>NA|TRBV4-2|TRBJ2-5
ASSVPGRQETQY
>NA|TRBV29-1|TRBJ2-5
SATVNQETQY
>NA|TRBV6-6|TRBJ2-1
ASKGSRSSSYNEQF
>NA|TRBV9|TRBJ2-2
ASSVDGRTKLAGELF